This T cell receptor (beta chain) originates from a study of blood T cell repertoires in COVID-19. Study in general: From T cells, B-cell-depleted T cells, or PBMCs came the material, which was cDNA or gDNA.

Clinical histories supplied by participants themselves formed the basis of cohort assignment. Two negative PCRs, clearance, or symptom resolution characterized the recovered Cohort 3 donors. The method was immunoSEQ multiplex PCR; TCRdb's version includes in-frame clones alone and lacks a portion of them. Of about 330,000 clones listed, more than 70% were seen once; the top ten hold about 5.7%. Germline V gene lookup returns CDR1 MNHEY and CDR2 SMNVEV (reference sequence). Trimming shortened V by 3 bases and J by 8 bases, and 13 bases separated the two germline ends. This CDR3 region has 14 residues.

The clonotype comes from a woman under 40 who had recovered from COVID-19. The chain couples TRBV27 to TRBJ1-4; a weak D match, TRBD1 (6 bases). Sequenced sample: PBMCs or T cells enriched from blood (not recorded which). DNA for the CDR3: TGTGCCAGCAGTTTCTACAGGGATTCCGAAAAACTGTTTTTT. Translation: CASSFYRDSEKLFF.